This T cell receptor (beta chain) was identified during a study of blood T cells in healthy people across ages. General study findings and limits: Donor CMV infection status was unknown, possibly confounding age-related changes in expanded clonotypes.

Each sample provided at least 5.5 micrograms of extracted total RNA. As regards this clonotype: What it recognizes is unknown.

The germline CDR1 and CDR2 sequences are SGHTA and FQGTGA. Trimming pared 3 bases from V and 7 bases from J, leaving 16 bases between. This CDR3 has 16 amino acids. A second roughly 7 to 12 cycle PCR used barcoded and J-beta primers. TCRdb processed the 5' RACE reads anew with MiXCR; each CDR3 protein has one entry. This table has some 1.5 million distinct CDR3 sequences, 28% appearing once. This receptor was identified in a woman aged 25-40 years in good health. The sample comprised blood. This chain connects TRBV7-3 to TRBJ1-6; possible D gene TRBD1, 6 bases. In nucleotides, the CDR3 is TGTGCCAGCAGCTTGAGTCCTATGGGACAAAATTCACCCCTCCACTTT. It specifies CASSLSPMGQNSPLHF.